This TCR beta chain was documented in a study of blood T cells in healthy people across ages. General study findings and limits: Using unsorted PBMCs precluded a conclusive naive versus antigen-experienced comparison.

Sample-barcoded 5' priming and a J-beta primer mix drove a second PCR of about 7 to 12 cycles. Each cDNA molecule was tagged by a template-switch adaptor that had 12 random nucleotides. Using its own MiXCR run on the 5' RACE reads, TCRdb lists one record per CDR3 protein. The table includes roughly 1.4 million distinct CDR3 sequences, approximately 63% detected once. The people who gave samples were healthy Caucasians from Russia, aged roughly 6 to 95. PBMCs numbering at least 6.5 million were isolated per sample. Germline lookup yields CDR1 MGHRA and CDR2 YSYEKL. The CDR3 covers 15 residues. Trimming removed 6 bases from V and 0 bases from J, with 11 bases in between. About this clonotype itself: Its antigen is currently unknown.

Material: blood. The origin of this receptor is a man aged 18 to 30 in good health. The gene calls are TRBV4-1 and TRBJ2-2; D call uncertain. CDR3 sequence: CASSLMVANTGELFF. The CDR3 region has the DNA TGCGCCAGCAGTCTAATGGTAGCGAACACCGGGGAGCTGTTTTTT.